This T cell receptor beta chain was sequenced during a study of blood T cell repertoires in COVID-19. Authors' methods: Reference gene primers were amplified, and this amplification served to estimate nucleated cell counts. Measured with immunoSEQ multiplex PCR; TCRdb has only the in-frame clones, and not every one. The D gene and trimming were derived from the DNA, and the V and J assignments and clone size from that table. The table shows 200,000 to 300,000 clones, with approximately 90% occurring only once. CDR1 is SEHNR and CDR2 is FQNEAQ in the germline V gene (reference sequence). The CDR3 spans 12 residues. V lost 3 bases to trimming and J lost 7 bases, with 7 bases between them.

Sequences were obtained from PBMCs or T cells enriched from blood (not recorded which). This sequence joins TRBV7-9 and TRBJ2-1; D not certain. This receptor was identified in a man in his fifties who had been exposed to COVID-19. For the CDR3, the DNA is TGTGCCAGCAGCTTTGAGAAAAATGAGCAGTTCTTC. Translating gives CASSFEKNEQFF.